This section outlines one T cell receptor (beta chain) sequence together with its context. The method was immunoSEQ multiplex PCR; TCRdb's version includes in-frame clones alone and lacks a portion of them. The data show about 43,000 clones, 91% seen once. Germline V gene sequence: CDR1 MDHEN, CDR2 SYDVKM. CDR3 length equals 16 residues. Losses at the gene ends were 6 bases for V and 2 bases for J; bases not matched to a gene: 11. This record comes from a study of T cells in localized non-small cell lung cancer. The sequenced sample was PBMCs, obtained before any cancer treatment. The sequence derives from a woman aged 35 to 70 with stage II lung adenocarcinoma. The chain combines TRBV28 with TRBJ2-3, with 7 bases that match TRBD1. CDR3 coding DNA: TGTGCCAGCAGCCCCGACTCACAGGGGATCACAGATACGCAGTATTTT. This encodes CASSPDSQGITDTQYF.